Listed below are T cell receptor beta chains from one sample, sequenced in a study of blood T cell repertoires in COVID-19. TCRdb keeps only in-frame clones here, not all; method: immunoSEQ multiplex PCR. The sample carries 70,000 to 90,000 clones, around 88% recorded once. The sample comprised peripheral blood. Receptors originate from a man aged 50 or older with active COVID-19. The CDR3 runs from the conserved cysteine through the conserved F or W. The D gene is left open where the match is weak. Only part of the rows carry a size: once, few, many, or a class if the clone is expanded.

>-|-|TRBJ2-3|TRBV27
CASSPNRVQTGDSTDTQYF
TGTGCCAGCAGTCCCAACAGGGTCCAAACAGGAGATAGCACAGATACGCAGTATTTT
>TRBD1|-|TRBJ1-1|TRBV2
CASSESRGPTEAFF
TGTGCCAGCAGTGAAAGTAGGGGGCCGACTGAAGCTTTCTTT
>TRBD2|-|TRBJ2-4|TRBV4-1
CASSHLGLAGSKNIQYF
TGCGCCAGCAGCCACCTCGGACTAGCGGGGAGTAAAAACATTCAGTACTTC
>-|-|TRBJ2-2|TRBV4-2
CASSQDSLAAPGELFF
TGTGCCAGCAGCCAAGATTCGCTAGCCGCGCCCGGGGAGCTGTTTTTT
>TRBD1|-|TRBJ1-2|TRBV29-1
CSVDLLTGVAYGYTF
TGCAGCGTCGATTTATTGACAGGGGTTGCCTATGGCTACACCTTC
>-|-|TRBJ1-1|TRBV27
CASRTLQGPNTEAFF
TGTGCCAGCAGAACCCTCCAGGGCCCGAACACTGAAGCTTTCTTT
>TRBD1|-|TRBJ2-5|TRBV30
CAWETGTAGETQYF
TGTGCCTGGGAAACCGGGACAGCCGGGGAGACCCAGTACTTC
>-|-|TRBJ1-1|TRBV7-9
CASSLGGSTEAFF
TGTGCCAGCAGCTTAGGAGGGAGCACTGAAGCTTTCTTT
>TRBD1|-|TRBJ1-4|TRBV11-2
CASSPVPRGTGWEKLFF
TGTGCCAGCAGCCCCGTCCCGAGGGGGACAGGGTGGGAAAAACTGTTTTTT
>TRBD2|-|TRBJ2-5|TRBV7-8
CASSRTSGGPSITQYF
TGTGCCAGCAGCCGTACTAGCGGGGGCCCGTCGATCACCCAGTACTTC
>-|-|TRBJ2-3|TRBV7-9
CASTLEGSTDTQYF
TGTGCCAGCACTTTAGAGGGTAGCACAGATACGCAGTATTTT
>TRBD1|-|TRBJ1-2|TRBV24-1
CATSDPRTGEGDSGYTF
TGTGCCACCAGTGACCCCCGGACAGGGGAGGGTGATTCTGGCTACACCTTC
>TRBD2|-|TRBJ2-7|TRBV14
CASGGGDSGEQYF
TGTGCCAGCGGCGGGGGTGATAGCGGCGAGCAGTACTTC
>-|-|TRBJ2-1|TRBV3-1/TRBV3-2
CASSPSGATSYNEQFF
TGTGCCAGCAGCCCGAGCGGCGCGACCTCCTACAATGAGCAGTTCTTC
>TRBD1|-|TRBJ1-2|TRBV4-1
CASSQDGQGNYGYTF
TGCGCCAGCAGCCAGGATGGACAGGGAAACTATGGCTACACCTTC
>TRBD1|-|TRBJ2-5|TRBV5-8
CASSTGTGAQKETQYF
TGTGCCAGCAGCACCGGGACAGGGGCCCAAAAAGAGACCCAGTACTTC
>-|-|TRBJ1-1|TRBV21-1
CASSKVTPNTEAFF
TGTGCCAGCAGCAAGGTAACACCGAACACTGAAGCTTTCTTT
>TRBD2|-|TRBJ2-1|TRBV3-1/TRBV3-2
CASSPVAGGPGEQFF
TGTGCCAGCAGCCCAGTAGCGGGGGGGCCTGGTGAGCAGTTCTTC
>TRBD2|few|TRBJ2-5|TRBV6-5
CASSSPPAGEETQYF
TGTGCCAGCAGTTCACCCCCAGCGGGAGAAGAGACCCAGTACTTC
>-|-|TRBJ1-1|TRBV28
CASSLQGWGNTEAFF
TGTGCCAGCAGTCTACAGGGTTGGGGGAACACTGAAGCTTTCTTT
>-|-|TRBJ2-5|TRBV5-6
CASSSQTSLQETQYF
TGTGCCAGCAGCTCACAAACTAGTCTTCAAGAGACCCAGTACTTC
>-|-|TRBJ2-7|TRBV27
CASSLSSPGRVEQYF
TGTGCCAGCAGTTTATCGAGCCCAGGGCGAGTCGAGCAGTACTTC
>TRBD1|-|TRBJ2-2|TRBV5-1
CASSQKRTGGNTGELFF
TGCGCCAGCAGCCAGAAACGGACAGGAGGAAACACCGGGGAGCTGTTTTTT
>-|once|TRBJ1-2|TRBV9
CASSPGLRDGYTF
TGTGCCAGCAGCCCGGGACTGCGCGATGGCTACACCTTC
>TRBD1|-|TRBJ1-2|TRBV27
CASTGQGPRDGYTF
TGTGCCAGCACCGGACAGGGCCCTCGGGATGGCTACACCTTC
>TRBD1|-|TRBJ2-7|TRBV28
CGVWGQTYEQYF
TGTGGAGTCTGGGGACAGACCTACGAGCAGTACTTC
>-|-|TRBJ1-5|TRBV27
CASSPRDIHRPQHF
TGTGCCAGCAGTCCCCGGGACATCCACCGGCCCCAGCATTTT
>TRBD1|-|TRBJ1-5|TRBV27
CASSGTESNQPQHF
TGTGCCAGCAGTGGGACAGAATCCAATCAGCCCCAGCATTTT
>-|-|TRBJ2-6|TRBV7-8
CASSLGPGFRSGANVLTF
TGTGCCAGCAGCTTAGGGCCAGGATTTCGCTCTGGGGCCAACGTCCTGACTTTC
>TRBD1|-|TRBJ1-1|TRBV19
CASSFDRGEAFF
TGTGCCAGTAGCTTCGACAGGGGTGAAGCTTTCTTT
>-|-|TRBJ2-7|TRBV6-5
CASSSEPGSYEQYF
TGTGCCAGCAGCTCTGAACCAGGGTCCTACGAGCAGTACTTC
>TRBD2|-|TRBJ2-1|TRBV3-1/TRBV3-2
CASSRAGGPYNEQFF
TGTGCCAGCAGCCGAGCGGGGGGCCCGTACAATGAGCAGTTCTTC
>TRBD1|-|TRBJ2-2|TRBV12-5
CASGLVGTGGTGELFF
TGTGCTAGTGGTTTGGTCGGGACAGGGGGAACCGGGGAGCTGTTTTTT
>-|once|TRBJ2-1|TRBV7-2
CASSLDARAGDNEQFF
TGTGCCAGCAGCTTAGATGCCAGGGCAGGGGATAATGAGCAGTTCTTC
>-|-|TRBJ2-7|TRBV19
CASSIGHPDYEQYF
TGTGCCAGTAGTATAGGACACCCCGACTACGAGCAGTACTTC
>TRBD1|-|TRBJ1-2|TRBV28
CASSLPGTEIYGYTF
TGTGCCAGCAGTCTTCCCGGGACAGAGATATATGGCTACACCTTC